This TCR beta chain was documented in a study of beta chain features in type 1 diabetes. Regarding the study as a whole: The study found that naive, central memory and Treg TCRB repertoires appeared more similar in patients than in healthy donors.

As concerns this clone: What it recognizes is unknown.

Expressed TCRB transcripts were sequenced after all isolated RNA was converted to cDNA. Profiling relied on immunoSEQ multiplex PCR, and the TCRdb table lists in-frame clones only, not all of them. Of just over 450,000 clones listed, around 28% are singletons. This CDR3 contains 13 residues. CDR1 is GTSNPN, CDR2 SVGIG, per germline (reference sequence). The V gene lost 2 bases and the J gene lost 8 bases, with 10 bases spanning the gap. This chain uses TRBV30 with TRBJ1-6, with a weak D call TRBD1 (5 bases). The sequenced sample was naive CD4+ T cells from blood. The receptor comes from a man aged 18 to 30 in good health. The CDR3 DNA is TGTGCCTGGAGTACCAGGGTGGATTCACCCCTCCACTTT. Translation: CAWSTRVDSPLHF.